The rows below give T cell receptor beta chains drawn from one sample of a study of blood T cells in healthy people across ages. TCRdb fed the 5' RACE reads into MiXCR, producing one record per CDR3 protein. Of about 1 million distinct CDR3 sequences in the sample, 45% were seen once. Sequencing was carried out using blood. All receptors derive from an older woman in good health. CDR3s include the opening cysteine and the closing phenylalanine or tryptophan. The D gene is left open where the match is weak. Size values are once, few and many counts, or a class for expanded clones, and some rows have none.

v_gene	d_gene	abundance	j_gene	CDR3aa	CDR3nt
TRBV9	-	few	TRBJ2-1	CASSVASGGQVHHNEQFF	TGTGCCAGCAGCGTAGCGTCGGGGGGACAGGTCCATCACAATGAGCAGTTCTTC
TRBV20-1	-	-	TRBJ2-1	CSARGEFGGHNEQFF	TGCAGTGCTAGAGGGGAGTTTGGAGGACACAATGAGCAGTTCTTC
TRBV25-1	TRBD2	-	TRBJ2-5	CASSEPYSGTETQYF	TGTGCCAGCAGTGAGCCTTATAGCGGGACAGAGACCCAGTACTTC
TRBV29-1	-	-	TRBJ2-5	CSVEIVGPYNERYF	TGCAGCGTGGAAATAGTAGGCCCCTACAATGAGCGGTACTTC
TRBV6-6	-	-	TRBJ2-5	CASRILADKYNEQYF	TGTGCCAGCAGGATTCTAGCAGACAAATACAATGAGCAGTACTTC
TRBV20-1	-	-	TRBJ2-7	CSARVPAFEQYF	TGCAGTGCTAGGGTCCCAGCCTTCGAGCAGTACTTC
TRBV15	TRBD1	-	TRBJ2-3	CATRDRGSTDTQYF	TGTGCCACCAGGGACAGGGGAAGCACAGATACGCAGTATTTT
TRBV20-1	TRBD2	-	TRBJ2-1	CSASWGGSGNEQFF	TGCAGTGCTAGTTGGGGGGGGTCTGGCAATGAGCAGTTCTTC
TRBV7-9	-	-	TRBJ2-1	CASSLGPGTGTYNEQFF	TGTGCCAGCAGCTTAGGTCCTGGGACGGGCACCTACAATGAGCAGTTCTTC
TRBV12-3/TRBV12-4	-	few	TRBJ2-6	CASSYGTVSGANVLTF	TGTGCCAGCAGTTACGGGACTGTCTCTGGGGCCAACGTCCTGACTTTC
TRBV13	-	-	TRBJ2-3	CASSSRQEDSTDTQYF	TGTGCCAGCAGCTCAAGACAGGAGGATAGCACAGATACGCAGTATTTT
TRBV2	TRBD1	-	TRBJ2-5	CASSRAQGAQETQYF	TGTGCCAGCAGCCGAGCACAGGGGGCACAAGAGACCCAGTACTTC
TRBV6-2/TRBV6-3	TRBD2	-	TRBJ2-1	CASRVLAGGNEQFF	TGTGCCAGCAGGGTACTAGCGGGAGGGAATGAGCAGTTCTTC
TRBV18	-	few	TRBJ2-7	CASSPSGTNSYEQYF	TGTGCCAGCTCCCCCTCGGGGACCAATTCCTACGAGCAGTACTTC
TRBV27	TRBD1	-	TRBJ2-1	CASSRWTGYNEQFF	TGTGCCAGCAGTCGTTGGACAGGGTACAATGAGCAGTTCTTC
TRBV7-9	-	-	TRBJ2-3	CASSVKRRQSTDTQYF	TGTGCCAGCAGCGTAAAGCGGAGACAGAGCACAGATACGCAGTATTTT
TRBV6-2/TRBV6-3	-	-	TRBJ2-2	CASSYSRGAQNTGELFF	TGTGCCAGCAGTTACTCGAGGGGGGCCCAGAACACCGGGGAGCTGTTTTTT
TRBV28	TRBD2	few	TRBJ2-7	CASSPAGDYEQYF	TGTGCCAGCAGTCCTGCGGGGGATTACGAGCAGTACTTC
TRBV12-3/TRBV12-4	-	-	TRBJ1-1	CASSRTDTEAFF	TGTGCCAGCAGCCGGACGGACACTGAAGCTTTCTTT
TRBV28	-	once	TRBJ1-5	CASSQQNQPQHF	TGTGCCAGCAGTCAGCAGAATCAGCCCCAGCATTTT
TRBV7-9	-	-	TRBJ2-6	CASSAQGPRANVLTF	TGTGCCAGCAGCGCTCAGGGTCCCCGGGCCAACGTCCTGACTTTC
TRBV28	-	-	TRBJ2-3	CAGSFRERSTDTQYF	TGTGCCGGCAGTTTTCGGGAGCGCAGCACAGATACGCAGTATTTT
TRBV6-1	TRBD2	-	TRBJ2-1	CASSIPGGTSRRSSYNEQFF	TGTGCCAGCAGTATCCCGGGGGGGACTAGCAGACGTAGCTCCTACAATGAGCAGTTCTTC
TRBV27	-	-	TRBJ2-1	CASRLNDGNEQFF	TGTGCCAGCAGACTCAACGACGGCAATGAGCAGTTCTTC
TRBV29-1	TRBD2	-	TRBJ2-1	CSGDLSGRAHNEQFF	TGCAGCGGTGACCTTAGCGGGAGGGCCCACAATGAGCAGTTCTTC
TRBV4-1	-	-	TRBJ2-1	CASSQDWTSSYTEQFF	TGCGCCAGCAGCCAAGATTGGACCAGCTCCTACACTGAGCAGTTCTTC
TRBV6-5	-	-	TRBJ2-7	CASSYKYGEQYF	TGTGCCAGCAGTTACAAGTATGGCGAGCAGTACTTC
TRBV18	TRBD1	-	TRBJ2-4	CASSSGQGIGDIQYF	TGTGCCAGCTCATCGGGACAGGGAATAGGGGACATTCAGTACTTC
TRBV4-1	-	-	TRBJ2-7	CASSQDSEVAEQYF	TGCGCCAGCAGCCAAGATTCGGAGGTAGCCGAGCAGTACTTC
TRBV5-1	-	few	TRBJ1-2	CASSPFQGKGYTF	TGCGCCAGCAGCCCCTTCCAGGGAAAAGGCTACACCTTC
TRBV7-9	TRBD1	-	TRBJ1-2	CASSLTTGDHGYTF	TGTGCCAGCAGCTTAACCACAGGGGATCATGGCTACACCTTC
TRBV6-2/TRBV6-3	-	-	TRBJ1-5	CASSYMGAGNQPQHF	TGTGCCAGCAGTTACATGGGCGCAGGGAATCAGCCCCAGCATTTT
TRBV25-1	-	-	TRBJ2-7	CASSDLTIKGDEQYF	TGTGCCAGCAGTGACCTGACCATAAAAGGGGATGAGCAGTACTTC
TRBV4-1	TRBD2	many	TRBJ2-7	CASSQRTSGSYEQYF	TGCGCCAGCAGCCAACGGACTAGCGGCTCCTACGAGCAGTACTTC
TRBV28	TRBD2	-	TRBJ2-7	CASSVPGLEGYEQYF	TGTGCCAGCAGTGTACCGGGACTAGAGGGCTACGAGCAGTACTTC
TRBV11-2	-	-	TRBJ1-6	CASSVRGASPLHF	TGTGCCAGCAGCGTCCGCGGCGCTTCACCCCTCCACTTT
TRBV25-1	-	-	TRBJ1-4	CASRKGGANEKLFF	TGTGCCAGCAGGAAGGGGGGGGCTAATGAAAAACTGTTTTTT
TRBV2	-	-	TRBJ2-5	CASTEMGLQETQYF	TGTGCCAGCACCGAAATGGGATTACAAGAGACCCAGTACTTC
TRBV6-2/TRBV6-3	-	few	TRBJ2-7	CASSYPGTFYEQYF	TGTGCCAGCAGTTACCCAGGGACCTTCTACGAGCAGTACTTC
TRBV14	TRBD1	few	TRBJ2-3	CASSTKQGARTDTQYF	TGTGCCAGCAGCACCAAACAGGGGGCGCGAACAGATACGCAGTATTTT
TRBV11-1	TRBD2	-	TRBJ2-3	CASSPRGASGVNPDTQYF	TGTGCCAGCAGCCCGCGGGGAGCTAGCGGGGTAAATCCAGATACGCAGTATTTT
TRBV20-1	-	-	TRBJ2-7	CSAMNNEQYF	TGCAGTGCTATGAACAATGAGCAGTACTTC
TRBV25-1	-	few	TRBJ1-5	CASSDRGAGPQHF	TGTGCCAGCAGTGATAGAGGGGCCGGGCCCCAGCATTTT
TRBV6-5	-	-	TRBJ2-1	CASSYSEGYNEQFF	TGTGCCAGCAGTTACTCGGAGGGTTACAATGAGCAGTTCTTC
TRBV6-4	TRBD1	-	TRBJ1-6	CASSQYGTGTNSPLHF	TGTGCCAGCAGTCAATACGGGACAGGCACCAATTCACCCCTCCACTTT
TRBV5-5	TRBD1	-	TRBJ2-1	CASSFDDRAINEQFF	TGTGCCAGCAGCTTTGATGACAGGGCTATCAATGAGCAGTTCTTC